The 4 T cell receptor beta chains in this list originate from one sample, sequenced in a study of shared T cell receptors in the human thymus. Clones were read by immunoSEQ multiplex PCR, and TCRdb kept only the in-frame ones, dropping some. Of approximately 490,000 clones in the sample, approximately 80% are singletons; the top ten hold 0.013%. The sample also formed part of further work on human thymus T cells.

What was sequenced was thymocytes. Receptor source: a boy under three years old with a congenital heart defect.

This clone was detected a few times. V is TRBV10-2 and J is TRBJ2-4; TRBD2 matches at 7 bases. Germline CDR1 is WSHSY and CDR2 is SAAADI. The trim removed 2 bases at V and 0 bases at J, leaving 7 bases unmatched. The CDR3 spans 17 residues. The CDR3 DNA is TGCGCCAGCAGTGAGGCAACTTTAGCGGGAGCCAAAAACATTCAGTACTTC. This encodes CASSEATLAGAKNIQYF.

V gene TRBV11-2 combines with J gene TRBJ1-1, with unresolved D. This CDR3 comprises 14 residues. V dropped 1 base and J dropped 7 bases, with 13 bases sitting between them. CDR1 is SGHAT and CDR2 is FQNNGV in the germline V gene. The DNA of the CDR3 is TGTGCCAGCAGCTTAGGGGGAGGGCTGGGTGAAGCTTTCTTT. Its translation is CASSLGGGLGEAFF.

The V call is TRBV6-5, the J call TRBJ2-7; 15 bases line up with TRBD2. This CDR3 comprises 15 residues. Germline V gene lookup returns CDR1 MNHEY and CDR2 SVGAGI. With V trimmed by 5 bases and J by 4 bases, 3 bases remained unmatched. The CDR3 DNA is TGTGCCAGCAGTAGAGGGACTAGCGGGAGGTACGAGCAGTACTTC. It yields the protein CASSRGTSGRYEQYF.

This clone was detected only a few times. In nucleotides, the CDR3 is TGTGCCAGCAGCGTGGACGACCAGGGGGCCGCCACAGCCTGCTTAGAGCAGTACTTC. The encoded protein is CASSVDDQGAATACLEQYF. J is TRBJ2-7 and V is TRBV5-5, with TRBD1 matching over 8 bases. Germline V gene lookup returns CDR1 SGHKS and CDR2 YYEKEE (reference sequence). This CDR3 contains 19 residues. With V trimmed by 4 bases and J by 7 bases, 25 bases remained unmatched.